The 32 T cell receptor beta chains reported below all come from one sample, sequenced in a study of Ad26.COV2.S vaccination and SARS-CoV-2 variants (dated by TCRdb to about 2021). Explained via the paper, the treatment or condition label denotes: some 20 received Ad26.COV2.S at low or high dose, single or two shots; roughly five received placebo; per-sample allocation not given. For vaccine and placebo recipients, repertoires were sequenced using samples collected on day 63 after the first injection. The library was prepared using the immunoSEQ multiplex PCR assay. Held by TCRdb, this immuneACCESS table contains in-frame sequences only and omits some clones. Under half of the omission traces to an unresolved V gene where checked; the cause of the rest is unknown. Present in this sample are hundreds of thousands of clones, around 90% of which were seen just once. Together, the top ten hold about 1.5% of the sample.

The sample here was peripheral blood, taken in a trial of Ad26.COV2.S vaccine versus placebo. These TCRs come from a person aged 18-60 years who received the Ad26.COV2.S COVID-19 vaccine or a placebo.

This rearrangement joins TRBV5-4 to TRBJ2-6; possible D gene TRBD1, 6 bases. Trimming stripped 4 bases from V and 1 base from J, with 12 bases between. Germline CDR1 is SGHNT and CDR2 is YYREEE (reference sequence). The CDR3 runs 16 residues. CDR3 nucleotide sequence: TGTGCCAGCAGCACCCTGGACAGTTCTGGGGCCAACGTCCTGACTTTC. Its translation: CASSTLDSSGANVLTF.

This sequence joins TRBV2 and TRBJ1-4; D is unresolved. V was cut by 1 base and J by 8 bases, with 14 bases left in between. CDR1 SNHLY and CDR2 FYNNEI come from the germline V gene. The CDR3 loop spans 15 amino acids. In DNA, the CDR3 is TGTGCCAGCAGTGAAGGGGGATGGACCAGGGAAAAACTGTTTTTT. This sequence encodes CASSEGGWTREKLFF.

This rearrangement joins TRBV3-1 (or the pseudogene TRBV3-2) to TRBJ1-5; maybe TRBD1 (5 bases). Germline lookup yields CDR1 LGHDT and CDR2 YNNKEL (reference sequence). Trimming removed 0 bases at V and 3 bases at J, with 9 bases between. This CDR3 is built from 15 residues. CDR3 protein: CASSQDYGANQPQHF. The CDR3 bases are TGTGCCAGCAGCCAAGACTACGGGGCCAATCAGCCCCAGCATTTT.

The chain joins TRBV30 to TRBJ1-1, with 8 bases lining up with TRBD1. J lost 4 bases, V lost 2 bases, and 3 bases had no gene match. From germline, CDR1 is GTSNPN and CDR2 SVGIG (reference sequence). The CDR3 has 13 amino acids. The CDR3 loop is CAWSQGATTEAFF. Written as DNA, the CDR3 is TGTGCCTGGAGTCAGGGGGCGACCACTGAAGCTTTCTTT.

This clone was observed a single time. The chain recombines TRBV6-4 with TRBJ1-1, with no clear D. Trimming shortened V by 0 bases and J by 1 base, and 6 bases separated the two germline ends. The CDR3 contains 14 residues. From germline, CDR1 is MRHNA and CDR2 SNTAGT. This CDR3 reads CASSDSYRNTEAFF. CDR3 sequence (DNA): TGTGCCAGCAGTGACTCGTACAGGAACACTGAAGCTTTCTTT.

This chain uses TRBV30 with TRBJ2-3; tentatively, D is TRBD2 (6 bases). V lost 4 bases to trimming and J lost 5 bases, with 16 bases between them. Germline CDR1 GTSNPN, CDR2 SVGIG (reference sequence). This CDR3 spans 14 amino acids. The CDR3 DNA is TGTGCCTGGACTAGGGACTCTGGAAGAGATACGCAGTATTTT. It is translated as CAWTRDSGRDTQYF.

This chain joins TRBV19 and TRBJ1-3; D is uncertain. V shed 3 bases and J shed 2 bases, with 8 bases lying between them. Germline V CDR1 and CDR2: LNHDA, SQIVND (reference sequence). This CDR3 is built from 14 residues. The chain's CDR3 is CASSMGGPGNTIYF. CDR3 nucleotide sequence: TGTGCCAGTAGTATGGGCGGCCCTGGAAACACCATATATTTT.

The chain carries TRBV5-1 and TRBJ2-2, with TRBD1 identical over 8 bases. Germline CDR1 SGHRS, CDR2 YFSETQ. The trim removed 2 bases at V and 6 bases at J, leaving 9 bases unmatched. The CDR3 runs to 16 residues. CDR3 DNA sequence: TGCGCCAGCAGCTTCAGGGGGCTTGTCGGCGCCGGGGAGCTGTTTTTT. Translated: CASSFRGLVGAGELFF. Full variable domain (rest looked up from reference TRBV5-1 and TRBJ2-2): KAGVTQTPRYLIKTRGQQVTLSCSPISGHRSVSWYQQTPGQGLQFLFEYFSETQRNKGNFPGRFSGRQFSNSRSEMNVSTLELGDSALYLCASSFRGLVGAGELFFGEGSRLTVL.

The gene calls are TRBV6-1 and TRBJ2-7; D tentatively fits TRBD1 or TRBD2 (5 bases each). The CDR3 is 12 residues long. V lost 3 bases to trimming and J lost 3 bases, with 6 bases between them. The V gene's germline CDR1 is MNHNS and CDR2 SASEGT. CDR3 nucleotide sequence: TGTGCCAGCAGTGATGGGGGCTACGAGCAGTACTTC. Amino acid sequence: CASSDGGYEQYF.

The V gene is TRBV3-1 (or the pseudogene TRBV3-2), the J gene TRBJ2-1; the D gene could be TRBD1 or TRBD2 (5 bases each). The CDR3 totals 15 residues. Trimming removed 4 bases at V and 8 bases at J, with 18 bases between. CDR1 is LGHDT, CDR2 YNNKEL, per germline (reference sequence). In DNA form, the CDR3 reads TGTGCCAGCAGCCTCAACTGGGGGAATAGGTATGAGCAGTTCTTC. This codes for CASSLNWGNRYEQFF.

This clone was seen only once. The rearrangement joins TRBV5-1 to TRBJ2-5, with 8 bases identical to TRBD2. Trimming cost V 7 bases and J 5 bases; bases outside gene matches: 13. Germline V gene sequence: CDR1 SGHRS, CDR2 YFSETQ. The CDR3 extends over 15 amino acids. DNA of the CDR3: TGCGCCAGCCGCCCCTCGGCGGGGGGCAGTGAGACCCAGTACTTC. Its translation is CASRPSAGGSETQYF. Full variable domain (outside the CDR3, taken from reference TRBV5-1 and TRBJ2-5): KAGVTQTPRYLIKTRGQQVTLSCSPISGHRSVSWYQQTPGQGLQFLFEYFSETQRNKGNFPGRFSGRQFSNSRSEMNVSTLELGDSALYLCASRPSAGGSETQYFGPGTRLLVL.

This sequence joins TRBV4-2 and TRBJ2-3, with TRBD1 matching 8 bases. The CDR3 loop spans 19 amino acids. V lost 0 bases to trimming and J lost 3 bases; unmatched junction nucleotides: 14. Germline CDR1 reads LGHNA; CDR2 reads YNFKEQ. DNA of the CDR3: TGTGCCAGCAGCCAAGATCTCCCCTGGACAGGGATTGGGACAGATACGCAGTATTTT. This sequence encodes CASSQDLPWTGIGTDTQYF.

The chain is built from TRBV6-5 and TRBJ1-1, with 9 bases aligning to TRBD1. The germline V gene encodes CDR1 MNHEY and CDR2 SVGAGI. This CDR3 is 13 amino acids long. V shed 6 bases, J shed 5 bases, and the junction held 4 bases outside the gene matches. The chain's CDR3 is CASRNRGRTEAFF. CDR3 DNA: TGTGCCAGCAGAAACAGGGGGCGAACTGAAGCTTTCTTT.

The chain is built from TRBV5-1 and TRBJ2-2; D may be TRBD2 (5 bases). Per germline, CDR1 SGHRS and CDR2 YFSETQ. V gave up 2 bases and J gave up 3 bases, with 8 bases separating them. This CDR3 is 14 amino acids long. In nucleotides, the CDR3 is TGCGCCAGCAGCTTTGGGCGGGACACCGGGGAGCTGTTTTTT. The encoded protein is CASSFGRDTGELFF.

This chain connects TRBV27 to TRBJ2-2; 10 bases match TRBD2. The germline V gene has CDR1 MNHEY and CDR2 SMNVEV (reference sequence). This CDR3 contains 15 residues. The junction had 4 bases not matched to a gene; V was cut back by 5 bases and J by 4 bases. The CDR3 bases are TGTGCCAGCAGTCTAGCGGGAGACATCACCGGGGAGCTGTTTTTT. Amino acid sequence: CASSLAGDITGELFF.

The chain is built from TRBV6-6 and TRBJ2-2, with 10 bases identical to TRBD2. The ends lost 5 bases at V and 5 bases at J; junction bases unmatched: 5. CDR3 length: 15 amino acids. Germline V gene lookup returns CDR1 MNHNY and CDR2 SVGAGI (reference sequence). DNA for the CDR3: TGTGCCAGCAGTGATACTAGCGGGGCAACCGGGGAGCTGTTTTTT. It is translated as CASSDTSGATGELFF.

This clone has only a few counts. The chain has TRBV3-1 (or the pseudogene TRBV3-2) and TRBJ1-2, with a possible D match to TRBD1 (6 bases). From germline, CDR1 is LGHDT and CDR2 YNNKEL (reference sequence). V was pared by 3 bases and J by 7 bases, with 12 bases between. The CDR3 spans 13 residues. The CDR3 reads CASSQTDRSGYTF. The CDR3, as DNA: TGTGCCAGCAGCCAGACCGACAGGTCTGGCTACACCTTC.

This chain connects TRBV19 to TRBJ1-5, with 10 positions matching TRBD1. Trimming cost V 5 bases and J 1 base; bases outside gene matches: 11. Germline values: CDR1 LNHDA, CDR2 SQIVND (reference sequence). The CDR3 runs to 18 residues. DNA for the CDR3: TGTGCCAGTAGTCCCTACGGGACAGGGGTTGGAAGCAATCAGCCCCAGCATTTT. This translates into CASSPYGTGVGSNQPQHF.

The gene calls are TRBV25-1 and TRBJ2-7, with unresolved D. Germline-derived CDR1 and CDR2 are MGHDK and SYGVNS. The CDR3 runs to 15 residues. Trimming pared 8 bases from V and 3 bases from J, leaving 20 bases between. CDR3 in DNA: TGTGCCAGCTCCGTCGGCAGGTTACCTCTCTACGAGCAGTACTTC. Its translation is CASSVGRLPLYEQYF.

This chain connects TRBV5-5 to TRBJ1-4; 8 bases fit TRBD1. Trimming took 2 bases from V and 8 from J; bases not matched to a gene: 8. This CDR3 comprises 15 residues. Germline V gene lookup returns CDR1 SGHKS and CDR2 YYEKEE (reference sequence). Here the CDR3 reads CASSLQGEGSEKLFF. The DNA of the CDR3 is TGTGCCAGCAGCTTACAGGGGGAGGGGTCCGAAAAACTGTTTTTT.

The J gene is TRBJ2-1, the V gene TRBV11-1; D is possibly TRBD1 (6 bases). The CDR3 consists of 15 residues. Germline V gene data show CDR1 as SGHAT and CDR2 as FQDESV (reference sequence). Trimming took 5 bases from V and 0 from J, leaving 11 bases between them. CDR3 loop: CASSQRQASYNEQFF. The DNA for the CDR3 is TGTGCCAGCAGCCAAAGACAGGCCTCCTACAATGAGCAGTTCTTC.

As DNA, the CDR3 is TGTGCCAGCAGTGAGGGGGGAGGAACTGAAGCTTTCTTT. Protein: CASSEGGGTEAFF. The rearrangement joins TRBV9 to TRBJ1-1; maybe TRBD1 (6 bases). This CDR3 contains 13 residues. Germline V gene sequence: CDR1 SGDLS, CDR2 YYNGEE. The ends were cut back, 5 bases at V and 5 bases at J, with 13 bases in the middle.

This rearrangement joins TRBV7-8 to TRBJ1-2, with a possible D match to TRBD1 (5 bases). V shed 5 bases and J shed 5 bases, with 12 bases lying between them. Germline CDR1 is SGHVS and CDR2 is FQNEAQ. The CDR3 length is 13 residues. As DNA, the CDR3 is TGTGCCAGCAGCCTACCACAGGATTATGGCTACACCTTC. Its translation is CASSLPQDYGYTF.

This clone was seen only a few times. The V and J genes are TRBV5-4 and TRBJ2-2; maybe TRBD2 (5 bases). Germline-derived CDR1 and CDR2 are SGHNT and YYREEE (reference sequence). The CDR3 covers 17 residues. Trimming removed 4 bases from V and 8 bases from J, with 24 bases in between. This CDR3 reads CASSVVLGSGEGGELFF. CDR3 DNA sequence: TGTGCCAGCAGCGTCGTCTTGGGGAGCGGAGAAGGTGGGGAGCTGTTTTTT.

This clone was picked up one time. The chain has TRBV6-2 or TRBV6-3 and TRBJ1-2; the match to TRBD1 covers 9 bases. CDR3 length equals 15 residues. CDR1 and CDR2 from the germline V gene are MNHEY and SVGEGT. J was trimmed by 1 base and V by 6 bases; bases with no gene match: 6. The CDR3 reads CASSFPGQGNYGYTF. CDR3 nucleotides: TGTGCCAGCAGCTTCCCGGGACAGGGTAACTATGGCTACACCTTC.

This sequence joins TRBV19 and TRBJ2-7; TRBD2 aligns across 9 bases. Germline trimming cut 3 bases from V and 2 bases from J; bases unmatched to any gene: 2. This CDR3 has 14 amino acids. Germline V lookup: CDR1 LNHDA, CDR2 SQIVND (reference sequence). The CDR3 loop reads CASSILAGPYEQYF. The CDR3 DNA reads as TGTGCCAGTAGTATCCTAGCGGGACCCTACGAGCAGTACTTC.

This sequence joins TRBV6-5 and TRBJ1-1; D is unresolved. CDR1 is MNHEY and CDR2 is SVGAGI in the germline V gene. CDR3 length: 13 amino acids. Trimming stripped 4 bases from V and 0 bases from J, with 6 bases between. Written as DNA, the CDR3 is TGTGCCAGCAGTTCATACATGAACACTGAAGCTTTCTTT. Its translation is CASSSYMNTEAFF.

The V and J genes are TRBV18 and TRBJ2-1, with TRBD2 matching 8 bases. With 2 bases clipped from V and 5 bases from J, the junction kept 5 bases outside the gene matches. The CDR3 has 15 residues. Germline V gene data show CDR1 as KGHSH and CDR2 as LQKENI. CDR3 nucleotide sequence: TGTGCCAGCTCACCAGGGAGCGGGAGAAACAATGAGCAGTTCTTC. Protein product: CASSPGSGRNNEQFF.

J is TRBJ2-5 and V is TRBV19; D is possibly TRBD1 or TRBD2 (6 bases each). With 3 bases removed from V and 5 bases from J, the gap between germline ends came to 13 bases. This CDR3 is 14 amino acids long. Germline values: CDR1 LNHDA, CDR2 SQIVND (reference sequence). For the CDR3, the DNA is TGTGCCAGTAGTATCCGGGGAGGACAGGAGACCCAGTACTTC. This gives the protein CASSIRGGQETQYF.

This rearrangement joins TRBV30 to TRBJ1-5; D is possibly TRBD1 (5 bases). Germline CDR1 is GTSNPN and CDR2 is SVGIG (reference sequence). V was trimmed by 4 bases and J by 6 bases, leaving 13 bases between them. This CDR3 is 13 amino acids long. The CDR3 coding sequence is TGTGCCTGGAAAAAGGACACCAGTCAGCCCCAGCATTTT. Its protein is CAWKKDTSQPQHF.

The J gene is TRBJ2-6, the V gene TRBV19; 8 bases match TRBD1. From germline, CDR1 is LNHDA and CDR2 SQIVND (reference sequence). The CDR3 totals 15 residues. J gave up 0 bases and V 7 bases, and 2 bases lay outside the gene matches. The CDR3 DNA reads TGTGCCAGTAATACAGGGGGCTCTGGGGCCAACGTCCTGACTTTC. Amino acids: CASNTGGSGANVLTF.

The V and J genes are TRBV6-6 and TRBJ2-7, with 9 bases aligning to TRBD2. The CDR3 covers 15 residues. The germline V gene encodes CDR1 MNHNY and CDR2 SVGAGI (reference sequence). After removal of 2 bases from V and 0 bases from J, the junction contained 2 bases not matched to a gene. This CDR3 is CASSYASGTSYEQYF. The CDR3 nucleotides are TGTGCCAGCAGTTACGCTAGCGGGACCTCCTACGAGCAGTACTTC.